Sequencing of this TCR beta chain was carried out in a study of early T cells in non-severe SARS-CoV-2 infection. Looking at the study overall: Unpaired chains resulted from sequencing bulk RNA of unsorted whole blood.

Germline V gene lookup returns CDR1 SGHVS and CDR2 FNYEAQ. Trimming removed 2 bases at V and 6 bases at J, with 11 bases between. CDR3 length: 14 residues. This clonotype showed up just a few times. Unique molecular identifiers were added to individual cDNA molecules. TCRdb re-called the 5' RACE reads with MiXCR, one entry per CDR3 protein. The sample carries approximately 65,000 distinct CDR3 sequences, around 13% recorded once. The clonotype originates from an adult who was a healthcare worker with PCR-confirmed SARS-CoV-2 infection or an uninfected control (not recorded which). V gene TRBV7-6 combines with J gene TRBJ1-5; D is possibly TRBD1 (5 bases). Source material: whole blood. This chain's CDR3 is CASSLMGGSQPQHF. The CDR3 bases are TGTGCCAGCAGCTTAATGGGGGGGAGTCAGCCCCAGCATTTT.